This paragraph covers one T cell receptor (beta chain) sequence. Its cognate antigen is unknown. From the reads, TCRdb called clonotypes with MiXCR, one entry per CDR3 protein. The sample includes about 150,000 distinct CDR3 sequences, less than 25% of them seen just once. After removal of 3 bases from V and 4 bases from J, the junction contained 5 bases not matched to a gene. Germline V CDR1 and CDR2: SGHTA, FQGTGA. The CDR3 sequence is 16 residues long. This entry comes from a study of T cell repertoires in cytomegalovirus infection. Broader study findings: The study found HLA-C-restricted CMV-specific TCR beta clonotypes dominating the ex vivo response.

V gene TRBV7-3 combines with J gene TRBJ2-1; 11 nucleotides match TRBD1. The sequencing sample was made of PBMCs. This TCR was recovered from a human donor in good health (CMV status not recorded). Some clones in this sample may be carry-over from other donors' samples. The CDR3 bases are TGTGCCAGCAGCTTCTCCGGGACAGGGGGGTACAATGAGCAGTTCTTC. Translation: CASSFSGTGGYNEQFF.